This TCR beta chain was profiled in a study of blood T cell repertoires in COVID-19. About the study: Sites in the United States, Italy and Spain provided acute and convalescent COVID-19 samples.

The CDR3 runs to 12 residues. V was clipped by 1 base and J by 6 bases, with 3 bases between them. CDR1 SGHVS and CDR2 FNYEAQ come from the germline V gene. In the original workflow: Estimated nucleated cell counts came from reference gene primer amplification. The repertoire was sequenced with immunoSEQ multiplex PCR; TCRdb's copy has only in-frame clones and lacks some. V, J and clone size derive from that table, while D and trimming were established from the DNA sequence. Of approximately 150,000 clones in the sample, approximately 90% were seen once. Sequencing input: peripheral blood. This clonotype was obtained from a woman aged 45-59 years with active or convalescent COVID-19. This chain uses TRBV7-6 with TRBJ2-2; D uncertain. The CDR3 loop is CASSLDSGELFF. CDR3 DNA: TGTGCCAGCAGCTTAGACTCCGGGGAGCTGTTTTTT.